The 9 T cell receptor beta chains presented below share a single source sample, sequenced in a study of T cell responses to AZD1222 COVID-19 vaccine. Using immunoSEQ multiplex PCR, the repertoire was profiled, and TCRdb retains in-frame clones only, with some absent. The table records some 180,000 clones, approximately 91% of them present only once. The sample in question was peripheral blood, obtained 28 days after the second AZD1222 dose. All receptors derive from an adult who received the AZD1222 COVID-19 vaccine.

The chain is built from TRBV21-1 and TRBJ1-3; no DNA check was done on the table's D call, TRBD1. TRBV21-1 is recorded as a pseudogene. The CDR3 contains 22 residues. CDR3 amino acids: CASSKQLCRGQTGKISGNTIYF. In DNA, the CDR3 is TGTGCCAGCAGCAAACAGTTGTGCAGGGGACAAACCGGGAAGATCTCTGGAAACACCATATATTTT.

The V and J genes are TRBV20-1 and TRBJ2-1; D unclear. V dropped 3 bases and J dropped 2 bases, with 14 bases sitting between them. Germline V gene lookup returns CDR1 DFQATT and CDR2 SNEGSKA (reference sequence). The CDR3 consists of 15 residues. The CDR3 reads CSASFPTRTYNEQFF. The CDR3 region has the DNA TGCAGTGCTAGTTTCCCCACGCGAACCTACAATGAGCAGTTCTTC.

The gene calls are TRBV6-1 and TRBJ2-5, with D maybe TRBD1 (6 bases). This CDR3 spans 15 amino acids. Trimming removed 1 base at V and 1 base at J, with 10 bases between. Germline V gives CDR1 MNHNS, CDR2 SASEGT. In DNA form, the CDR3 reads TGTGCCAGCAGTGAAGTGTGGGGGCCCCAAGAGACCCAGTACTTC. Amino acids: CASSEVWGPQETQYF.

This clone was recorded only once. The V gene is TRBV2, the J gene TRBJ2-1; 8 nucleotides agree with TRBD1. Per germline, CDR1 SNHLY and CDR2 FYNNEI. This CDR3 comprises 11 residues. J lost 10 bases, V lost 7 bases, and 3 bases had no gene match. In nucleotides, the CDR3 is TGTGCCAGCAAATGGACAGGGGAGCAGTTCTTC. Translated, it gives CASKWTGEQFF.

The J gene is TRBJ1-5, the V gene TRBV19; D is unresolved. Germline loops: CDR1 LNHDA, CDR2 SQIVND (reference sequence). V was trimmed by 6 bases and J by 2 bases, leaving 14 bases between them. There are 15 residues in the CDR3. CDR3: CASRMEGEGNQPQHF. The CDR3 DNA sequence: TGTGCCAGTAGGATGGAGGGAGAGGGCAATCAGCCCCAGCATTTT.

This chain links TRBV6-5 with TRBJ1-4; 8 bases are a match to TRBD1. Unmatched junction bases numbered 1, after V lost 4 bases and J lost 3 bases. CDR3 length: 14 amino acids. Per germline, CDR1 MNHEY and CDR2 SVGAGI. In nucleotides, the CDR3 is TGTGCCAGCAGTTCCAGGGGGCCTAATGAAAAACTGTTTTTT. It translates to CASSSRGPNEKLFF.

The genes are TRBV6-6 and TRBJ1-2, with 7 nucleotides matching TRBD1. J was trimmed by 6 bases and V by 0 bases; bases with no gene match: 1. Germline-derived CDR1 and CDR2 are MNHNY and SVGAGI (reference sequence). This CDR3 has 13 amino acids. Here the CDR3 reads CASSYSGQHGYTF. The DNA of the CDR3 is TGTGCCAGCAGTTACTCGGGACAGCATGGCTACACCTTC.

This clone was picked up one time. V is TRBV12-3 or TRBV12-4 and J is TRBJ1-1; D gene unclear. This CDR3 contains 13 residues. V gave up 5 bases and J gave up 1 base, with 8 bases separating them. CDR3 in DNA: TGTGCCAGCAGTCGGCCGGGGAACACTGAAGCTTTCTTT. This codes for CASSRPGNTEAFF.

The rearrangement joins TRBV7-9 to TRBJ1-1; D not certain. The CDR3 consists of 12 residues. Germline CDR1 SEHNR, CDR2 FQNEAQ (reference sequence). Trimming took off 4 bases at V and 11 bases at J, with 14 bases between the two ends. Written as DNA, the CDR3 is TGTGCCAGCAGCTCGACACTGGGAGGGGCTTTCTTT. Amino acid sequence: CASSSTLGGAFF.